This TCR beta chain was identified during a study of blood T cell repertoires in COVID-19. The wider study: COVID-19 samples from acute and convalescent phases originated in the United States, Italy and Spain.

The length of the CDR3 is 14 residues. V dropped 1 base and J dropped 7 bases, with 10 bases sitting between them. Per germline, CDR1 LNHDA and CDR2 SQIVND (reference sequence). Generated by immunoSEQ multiplex PCR, the TCRdb table keeps only in-frame clones and is missing some. The repertoire has hundreds of thousands of clones, more than 70% of them found once; the top ten carry roughly 6.3%. The Seattle patients joined while their infection was active and were tracked longitudinally afterward. What was sequenced was peripheral blood. This TCR came from a woman younger than 45 with COVID-19, enrolled during active disease. This chain links TRBV19 with TRBJ2-2; the D gene is possibly TRBD1 (5 bases). The chain's CDR3 is CASSIGRGNGELFF. CDR3 nucleotides: TGTGCCAGTAGTATAGGAAGGGGTAACGGGGAGCTGTTTTTT. The variable domain in full, with the rest retrieved from reference TRBV19 and TRBJ2-2, is DGGITQSPKYLFRKEGQNVTLSCEQNLNHDAMYWYRQDPGQGLRLIYYSQIVNDFQKGDIAEGYSVSREKKESFPLTVTSAQKNPTAFYLCASSIGRGNGELFFGEGSRLTVL.